This T cell receptor (beta chain) was observed in a study of CD8+ T cells in alopecia areata. Treatment: oral pan-JAK inhibitor, 5-10 mg twice daily. RNA extraction was followed by reverse transcription into cDNA, which acted as the sequencing template. Sequenced by immunoSEQ multiplex PCR; TCRdb stores in-frame clones only, minus some. The sample consists of about 94,000 clones, just over 70% of them appearing once. The receptor was isolated from a human donor with alopecia areata. Sequences were derived from CD8+ T cells sorted from blood, sampled at week 44, from a patient treated with tofacitinib.

Here the CDR3 reads CASSETGYEQYF. CDR3 nucleotides: TGTGCCAGCAGTGAAACGGGCTACGAGCAGTACTTC. V usage is TRBV6-1 and J usage is TRBJ2-7; D not certain. Trimming shortened V by 2 bases and J by 3 bases, and 5 bases separated the two germline ends. The CDR3 length is 12 residues. CDR1 and CDR2 from the germline V gene are MNHNS and SASEGT.